One T cell receptor (beta chain) is described in this entry. The antigen is unknown. As defined, naive CD8 cells were CD45RO-negative and positively selected for CCR7, with terminally differentiated effector memory CD45RA+ cells excluded. The donors were adults (healthy and HIV-negative) with no recent acute infections or vaccinations. Adult Caucasians living in Nashville, Tennessee made up all of the donors. Losses at the gene ends were 2 bases for V and 0 bases for J; bases not matched to a gene: 4. The CDR3 has 15 amino acids. Germline loops: CDR1 WNHNN, CDR2 SYGVQD (reference sequence). Libraries were prepared by immunoSEQ multiplex PCR; TCRdb keeps only in-frame clonotypes and omits some of them. The sample yields roughly 2,000,000 clones, approximately 94% seen once. These data come from a study of shared clonotypes between healthy human individuals. Study-wide results and caveats: Generation probabilities of non-shared clonotypes were lower (relative to those shared by all four donors). An expected dependence of interdonor clonotype sharing on sequencing depth was noted.

Sequenced material: naive CD8+ T cells sorted from blood. The rearrangement uses TRBV10-1 and TRBJ2-7; TRBD2 agrees at 7 bases. This receptor was obtained from a man aged 18 to 30 in good health. In DNA, the CDR3 is TGCGCCAGCAGTGAGGGCCGCGGGAGCTCCTACGAGCAGTACTTC. Translated: CASSEGRGSSYEQYF.